The rows below give T cell receptor beta chains drawn from one sample of a study of T cells after yellow fever vaccination. MiXCR, applied by TCRdb to the 5' RACE reads, yields one record per CDR3 protein. The table has some 150,000 distinct CDR3 sequences, about a tenth seen once. Here the sequenced sample was CD8+ T cells sorted from PBMCs, taken 45 days after the yellow fever booster vaccination. These receptor sequences come from a young man who received the YFV17D yellow fever vaccine. Both conserved end residues are part of each CDR3. A D gene is named only where the DNA matches it firmly. A row's size may be missing; if present it is once, few, many or a size class.

J gene: TRBJ2-5
clone size: few
D gene: .
V gene: TRBV5-4
CDR3 DNA: TGTGCCAGCAGTTCGACCCGGGAGACCCAGTACTTC
CDR3 protein: CASSSTRETQYF

J gene: TRBJ1-3
clone size: few
D gene: .
V gene: TRBV7-8
CDR3 DNA: TGTGCCAGCAGCTTAGTACCAGCCTCTGGAAACACCATATATTTT
CDR3 protein: CASSLVPASGNTIYF

J gene: TRBJ2-7
clone size: few
D gene: .
V gene: TRBV4-1
CDR3 DNA: TGCGCCAGCAGCCAAAGCATGAACATCTTCGAGCAGTACTTC
CDR3 protein: CASSQSMNIFEQYF

J gene: TRBJ2-3
clone size: .
D gene: .
V gene: TRBV6-5
CDR3 DNA: TGTGCCAGCATTTCCCGAAGCCCCCATACGCAGTATTTT
CDR3 protein: CASISRSPHTQYF

J gene: TRBJ1-1
clone size: .
D gene: .
V gene: TRBV28
CDR3 DNA: TGTGCCAGCAGTTTATGGGCCAGGCCAACCGAAGCTTTCTTT
CDR3 protein: CASSLWARPTEAFF

J gene: TRBJ2-7
clone size: few
D gene: .
V gene: TRBV2
CDR3 DNA: TGTGCCAGCAGTGTAGGTCCTCTCCGCGAGCAGTACTTC
CDR3 protein: CASSVGPLREQYF

J gene: TRBJ1-5
clone size: few
D gene: .
V gene: TRBV9
CDR3 DNA: TGTGCCAGCAGCGTAGGGGCAGGGGTTCAGCCCCAGCATTTT
CDR3 protein: CASSVGAGVQPQHF

J gene: TRBJ2-3
clone size: .
D gene: .
V gene: TRBV18
CDR3 DNA: TGTGCCAGCTCACCAACCGAAAACCCCGGGGATACGCAGTATTTT
CDR3 protein: CASSPTENPGDTQYF

J gene: TRBJ2-1
clone size: many
D gene: TRBD2
V gene: TRBV4-2
CDR3 DNA: TGTGCCAGCAGTCTGTTTCTAGCGGGGGGCCCCGATGAGCAGTTCTTC
CDR3 protein: CASSLFLAGGPDEQFF

J gene: TRBJ2-5
clone size: .
D gene: .
V gene: TRBV4-1
CDR3 DNA: TGCGCCAGCAGCCCCCTAAGCCGGGGGCCCCAAGAAGAGACCCAGTACTTC
CDR3 protein: CASSPLSRGPQEETQYF

J gene: TRBJ2-7
clone size: .
D gene: TRBD1
V gene: TRBV5-1
CDR3 DNA: TGCGCCAGCAGCTCAGGACAGGGAGTCCACGAGCAGTACTTC
CDR3 protein: CASSSGQGVHEQYF

J gene: TRBJ2-2
clone size: .
D gene: .
V gene: TRBV21-1
CDR3 DNA: TGTGCCAGCAGCAATTGCCGGACAGAGAACACCGGGGAGCTGTTTTTT
CDR3 protein: CASSNCRTENTGELFF

J gene: TRBJ2-3
clone size: .
D gene: TRBD2
V gene: TRBV13
CDR3 DNA: TGTGCCAGCACCCTACTAGCGGGGGGCGCAGATACGCAGTATTTT
CDR3 protein: CASTLLAGGADTQYF

J gene: TRBJ2-4
clone size: few
D gene: .
V gene: TRBV29-1
CDR3 DNA: TGCAGCGTTGAAGGCACACTAAACATTCAGTACTTC
CDR3 protein: CSVEGTLNIQYF

J gene: TRBJ2-3
clone size: .
D gene: .
V gene: TRBV4-3
CDR3 DNA: TGCGCCAGCAGCCAAGATGGGGATAGCTTCCCAGATACGCAGTATTTT
CDR3 protein: CASSQDGDSFPDTQYF

J gene: TRBJ1-1
clone size: few
D gene: .
V gene: TRBV7-9
CDR3 DNA: TGTGCCAGCAGCTTAGGGGGGCGGGCTGAAGCTTTCTTT
CDR3 protein: CASSLGGRAEAFF

J gene: TRBJ1-5
clone size: few
D gene: .
V gene: TRBV12-3/TRBV12-4
CDR3 DNA: TGTGCCAGCAGTCAAGGGGATCAGCCCCAGCATTTT
CDR3 protein: CASSQGDQPQHF

J gene: TRBJ1-1
clone size: few
D gene: .
V gene: TRBV7-9
CDR3 DNA: TGTGCCAGCAGCCGACGAGACACTGCAGAGCGCGAAGCTTTCTTT
CDR3 protein: CASSRRDTAEREAFF

J gene: TRBJ1-1
clone size: .
D gene: .
V gene: TRBV14
CDR3 DNA: TGTGCCAGCAGCCTGGCGACAGGCGTGGAAGCTTTCTTT
CDR3 protein: CASSLATGVEAFF

J gene: TRBJ2-1
clone size: .
D gene: TRBD2
V gene: TRBV9
CDR3 DNA: TGTGCCAGCAGCGTCAAAAGCGGGGAGTACAATGAGCAGTTCTTC
CDR3 protein: CASSVKSGEYNEQFF

J gene: TRBJ1-1
clone size: .
D gene: .
V gene: TRBV5-1
CDR3 DNA: TGCGCCAGCAGCTCGGGCCCGGGGGGGGACACTGAAGCTTTCTTT
CDR3 protein: CASSSGPGGDTEAFF

J gene: TRBJ2-2
clone size: few
D gene: TRBD1
V gene: TRBV6-5
CDR3 DNA: TGTGCCAGCAGTTACAGCGGCCTACGGACAGGGAACACCGGGGAGCTGTTTTTT
CDR3 protein: CASSYSGLRTGNTGELFF

J gene: TRBJ2-7
clone size: many
D gene: .
V gene: TRBV9
CDR3 DNA: TGTGCCAGCAGCGTAGGAGGAGCCGAGCAGTACTTC
CDR3 protein: CASSVGGAEQYF

J gene: TRBJ1-4
clone size: many
D gene: .
V gene: TRBV10-3
CDR3 DNA: TGTGCCATCAGTGAAGGACAGAGCCCAAGTGGAGAAAAACTGTTTTTT
CDR3 protein: CAISEGQSPSGEKLFF

J gene: TRBJ2-5
clone size: .
D gene: .
V gene: TRBV5-6
CDR3 DNA: TGTGCCAGCAGCTTGGCCAGGGAAGCGGAGACCCAGTACTTC
CDR3 protein: CASSLAREAETQYF

J gene: TRBJ1-2
clone size: few
D gene: .
V gene: TRBV11-2
CDR3 DNA: TGTGCCAGCAGCCGCTACCGGAACTATGGCTACACCTTC
CDR3 protein: CASSRYRNYGYTF

J gene: TRBJ2-5
clone size: .
D gene: TRBD1
V gene: TRBV2
CDR3 DNA: TGTGCCAGAAGGACAGGAATACAAGAGACCCAGTACTTC
CDR3 protein: CARRTGIQETQYF

J gene: TRBJ2-5
clone size: few
D gene: .
V gene: TRBV4-1
CDR3 DNA: TGCGCCAGCAGCCAAGGGAGGGGGTTGTCCCAAGAGACCCAGTACTTC
CDR3 protein: CASSQGRGLSQETQYF

J gene: TRBJ1-2
clone size: many
D gene: .
V gene: TRBV27
CDR3 DNA: TGTGCCAGCAGTCCAGGGGTGTCGGGTGGCTACACCTTC
CDR3 protein: CASSPGVSGGYTF

J gene: TRBJ1-2
clone size: .
D gene: .
V gene: TRBV5-1
CDR3 DNA: TGCGCCAGCAGCTCCCCTACCGGACACTATGGCTACACCTTC
CDR3 protein: CASSSPTGHYGYTF

J gene: TRBJ2-1
clone size: .
D gene: .
V gene: TRBV24-1
CDR3 DNA: TGTGCCACCAGTGATCCAGGCAACGGGCAGTTCTTC
CDR3 protein: CATSDPGNGQFF

J gene: TRBJ1-2
clone size: .
D gene: .
V gene: TRBV7-9
CDR3 DNA: TGTGCCAGCAGCTTCGTGGATGGCTACACCTTC
CDR3 protein: CASSFVDGYTF

J gene: TRBJ2-7
clone size: many
D gene: .
V gene: TRBV7-2
CDR3 DNA: TGTGCCAGCAGCCAACGGGACGGAACCTACGAGCAGTACTTC
CDR3 protein: CASSQRDGTYEQYF

J gene: TRBJ1-1
clone size: few
D gene: .
V gene: TRBV7-9
CDR3 DNA: TGTGCCAGCAGCTTAACCACAGGCTCTGGACTAGCTTTCTTT
CDR3 protein: CASSLTTGSGLAFF

J gene: TRBJ2-1
clone size: .
D gene: TRBD2
V gene: TRBV4-3
CDR3 DNA: TGCGCCAGCAGCCAAGTGAGCGGGGGATCCTACAATGAGCAGTTCTTC
CDR3 protein: CASSQVSGGSYNEQFF

J gene: TRBJ1-1
clone size: few
D gene: .
V gene: TRBV10-3
CDR3 DNA: TGTGCCTCCAAAGACACCTGGGAGACTGAAGCTTTCTTT
CDR3 protein: CASKDTWETEAFF

J gene: TRBJ2-7
clone size: many
D gene: TRBD1
V gene: TRBV18
CDR3 DNA: TGTGCCAGCGCCGGGACAGGGAATGACGAGCAGTACTTC
CDR3 protein: CASAGTGNDEQYF

J gene: TRBJ2-5
clone size: .
D gene: .
V gene: TRBV2
CDR3 DNA: TGTGCCAGCAGTGACTGGGCCCACCGGGAGACCCAGTACTTC
CDR3 protein: CASSDWAHRETQYF

J gene: TRBJ1-1
clone size: few
D gene: TRBD1
V gene: TRBV4-3
CDR3 DNA: TGCGCCAGCAGCCAAGAGCAGCGTAACAGGGGAGACACTGAAGCTTTCTTT
CDR3 protein: CASSQEQRNRGDTEAFF

J gene: TRBJ2-5
clone size: few
D gene: TRBD2
V gene: TRBV7-2
CDR3 DNA: TGTGCCAGCAGCTTCGGGGACTACGAGACCCAGTACTTC
CDR3 protein: CASSFGDYETQYF

J gene: TRBJ1-2
clone size: .
D gene: .
V gene: TRBV4-1
CDR3 DNA: TGCGCCAGCAGCCAAGTGGGGGGGCATGGCTACACCTTC
CDR3 protein: CASSQVGGHGYTF

J gene: TRBJ1-1
clone size: many
D gene: TRBD1
V gene: TRBV29-1
CDR3 DNA: TGCAGCGTTGATACCCTGGGCGGGACAGGGCCACCTGAAGCTTTCTTT
CDR3 protein: CSVDTLGGTGPPEAFF

J gene: TRBJ2-1
clone size: .
D gene: TRBD2
V gene: TRBV7-9
CDR3 DNA: TGTGCCAGCAGCGTCCGGCCGCTAGCGGGGGGTCGGAATGAGCAGTTCTTC
CDR3 protein: CASSVRPLAGGRNEQFF

J gene: TRBJ2-5
clone size: .
D gene: TRBD2
V gene: TRBV12-5
CDR3 DNA: TGTGCTAGTGGTTTGGTACCCCAGTGGCGGGGGGTTCCTCGAAAGACCCAGTACTTC
CDR3 protein: CASGLVPQWRGVPRKTQYF

J gene: TRBJ1-5
clone size: .
D gene: TRBD1
V gene: TRBV2
CDR3 DNA: TGTGCCAGCTTTCAGGGGACAGGGGAAGGACAGCCCCAGCATTTT
CDR3 protein: CASFQGTGEGQPQHF

J gene: TRBJ2-5
clone size: .
D gene: .
V gene: TRBV6-2/TRBV6-3
CDR3 DNA: TGTGCCAGCAGTTACATGGGTGGCGAGACCCAGTACTTC
CDR3 protein: CASSYMGGETQYF

J gene: TRBJ2-1
clone size: many
D gene: TRBD1
V gene: TRBV7-2
CDR3 DNA: TGTGCCAGCAGCCCTTGGACAGGGTCACAAGTCTTC
CDR3 protein: CASSPWTGSQVF

J gene: TRBJ2-7
clone size: few
D gene: TRBD1
V gene: TRBV6-2/TRBV6-3
CDR3 DNA: TGTGCCAGCAGGCCCGGGACAGATCGCTACGAGCAGTACTTC
CDR3 protein: CASRPGTDRYEQYF

J gene: TRBJ1-2
clone size: few
D gene: .
V gene: TRBV12-3/TRBV12-4
CDR3 DNA: TGTGCCAGCAGTTTTGGTCTCCCCCGGCGGCAGCTCTATGGCTACACCTTC
CDR3 protein: CASSFGLPRRQLYGYTF

J gene: TRBJ2-7
clone size: .
D gene: .
V gene: TRBV30
CDR3 DNA: TGTGCCTGGAGTAATCTAGGGTCCTCCTACGAGCAGTACTTC
CDR3 protein: CAWSNLGSSYEQYF